This entry lists 2 T cell receptor beta chains sequenced from one sample in a study of shared clonotypes between healthy human individuals. Profiling relied on immunoSEQ multiplex PCR, and the TCRdb table lists in-frame clones only, not all of them. The table lists 660,000 or so clones, roughly 96% of them singletons. Only CD45RO-negative cells positively selected for CCR7 counted as naive CD8 cells, so terminally differentiated effector memory CD45RA+ cells were excluded. The sample comprised naive CD8+ T cells sorted from blood. The source of these receptors is a woman in her twenties or thirties in good health.

This chain connects TRBV19 to TRBJ2-1, with TRBD1 as a possible D gene (5 bases). Germline V gives CDR1 LNHDA, CDR2 SQIVND (reference sequence). The CDR3 extends over 14 amino acids. Trimming left V 0 bases short and J 6 bases short, with 9 bases between. In DNA form, the CDR3 reads TGTGCCAGTAGTATAGAGGATAGGGGCAATGAGCAGTTCTTC. This codes for CASSIEDRGNEQFF.

The chain employs TRBV29-1 and TRBJ1-1; D not resolved. The CDR3 is 10 amino acids. V lost 3 bases and J lost 2, with 1 base in between. The germline CDR1 and CDR2 sequences are SQVTM and ANQGSEA. CDR3 amino acids: CSVDNTEAFF. In DNA form, the CDR3 reads TGCAGCGTTGATAACACTGAAGCTTTCTTT.